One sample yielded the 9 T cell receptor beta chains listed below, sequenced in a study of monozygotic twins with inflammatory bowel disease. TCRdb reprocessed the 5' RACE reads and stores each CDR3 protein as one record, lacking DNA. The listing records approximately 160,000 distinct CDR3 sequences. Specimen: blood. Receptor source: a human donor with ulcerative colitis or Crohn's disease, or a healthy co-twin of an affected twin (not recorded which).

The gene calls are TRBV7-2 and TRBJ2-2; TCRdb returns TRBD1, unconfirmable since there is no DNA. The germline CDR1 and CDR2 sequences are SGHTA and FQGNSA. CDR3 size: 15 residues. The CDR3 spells CASSPGQGLIGELFF.

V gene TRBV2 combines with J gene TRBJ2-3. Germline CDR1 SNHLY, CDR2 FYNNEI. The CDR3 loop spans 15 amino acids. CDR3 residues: CASSGPVSYTDTQYF.

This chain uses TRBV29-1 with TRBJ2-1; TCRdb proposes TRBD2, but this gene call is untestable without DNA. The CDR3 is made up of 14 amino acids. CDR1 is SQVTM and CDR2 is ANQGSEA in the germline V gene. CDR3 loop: CSVETSGFYNEQFF.

The chain's CDR3 is CASSRQVQNTEAFF. This chain links TRBV19 with TRBJ1-1. Germline lookup yields CDR1 LNHDA and CDR2 SQIVND (reference sequence). This CDR3 has 14 residues.

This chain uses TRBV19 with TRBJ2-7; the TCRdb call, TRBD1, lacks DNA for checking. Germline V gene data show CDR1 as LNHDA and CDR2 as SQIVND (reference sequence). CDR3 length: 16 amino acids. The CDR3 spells CASSNYLRDRDYEEYF.

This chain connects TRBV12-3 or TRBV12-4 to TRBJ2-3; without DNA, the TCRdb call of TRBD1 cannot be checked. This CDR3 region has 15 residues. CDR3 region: CASSLTGIETDTQYF.

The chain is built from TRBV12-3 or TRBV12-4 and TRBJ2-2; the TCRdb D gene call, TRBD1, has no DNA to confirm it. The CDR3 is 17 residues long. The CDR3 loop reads CASSSNRDMRFPGELFF.

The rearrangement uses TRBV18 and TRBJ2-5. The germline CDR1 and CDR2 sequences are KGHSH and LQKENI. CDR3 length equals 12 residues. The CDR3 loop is CASSQAGETQYF.

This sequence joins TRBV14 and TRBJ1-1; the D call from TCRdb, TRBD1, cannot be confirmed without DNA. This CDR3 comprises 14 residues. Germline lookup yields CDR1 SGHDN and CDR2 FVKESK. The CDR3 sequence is CASSHRGKNTEAFF.